This T cell receptor beta chain was profiled in a study of siplizumab effects on memory and regulatory T cells. Regarding the study as a whole: A minor fraction of alloreactive clones, and no more, mapped to unstimulated subsets. Unstimulated naive T cells seemed to show more diversity than memory cells did, and they also seemed to be among the major contributors to the alloresponse. Tregs that proliferated in siplizumab cultures did not have their suppressive function confirmed.

Details on this clone: Its antigen is unidentified.

Germline-derived CDR1 and CDR2 are GTSNPN and SVGIG (reference sequence). The CDR3 runs to 14 residues. V dropped 4 bases and J dropped 7; count of bases not matched to a gene: 10. Per individual sample, 95,000 to 100,000 TCR templates were assayed. The data were produced by immunoSEQ multiplex PCR, yet TCRdb's version contains in-frame clones alone and is incomplete. The sample records about 26,000 clones, about 79% being singletons. Sequencing used memory CD4+ T cells sorted from blood. This TCR came from a human donor in good health. The chain joins TRBV30 to TRBJ2-5; 9 positions match TRBD2. The DNA for the CDR3 is TGTGCCTGGACCTCAACTAGCGGGTTCGCGACCCAGTACTTC. Translation gives CAWTSTSGFATQYF.